These 21 T cell receptor beta chains were sequenced from one sample in a study of blood T cells in healthy people across ages. Next came a second PCR, run for roughly 7 to 12 cycles, which used a sample-barcoded 5' primer along with a J-beta primer mix. TCRdb ran MiXCR on the 5' RACE reads and lists one entry per CDR3 protein. This table has some 1.6 million distinct CDR3 sequences, around 36% appearing once. Sequencing was done on a sample of blood. These receptors originate from a woman aged 30 to 39 in good health.

The chain combines TRBV5-1 with TRBJ1-5; 9 bases are a match to TRBD1. With 4 bases clipped from V and 6 bases from J, the junction kept 8 bases outside the gene matches. CDR1 SGHRS and CDR2 YFSETQ come from the germline V gene. The CDR3 runs to 15 residues. CDR3 sequence (DNA): TGCGCCAGCAGCCAAACAGGGGGCGCGGGTCAGCCCCAGCATTTT. This codes for CASSQTGGAGQPQHF.

The J gene is TRBJ2-4, the V gene TRBV20-1; 10 bases map to TRBD2. The J segment lost 0 bases and the V segment lost 0 bases, leaving 17 bases of the junction unmatched. Germline lookup yields CDR1 DFQATT and CDR2 SNEGSKA (reference sequence). The CDR3 has 21 residues. In DNA form, the CDR3 reads TGCAGTGCTAGAGATGCGGTAGCGGGAGGTCTAACTTCTTTAGCCAAAAACATTCAGTACTTC. Translating gives CSARDAVAGGLTSLAKNIQYF.

This chain links TRBV6-7 with TRBJ2-4, with D tentatively TRBD1 (6 bases). The J call may be incorrect, as the DNA end agrees better with TRBJ2-7. TRBV6-7 is designated an ORF whose function remains uncertain. The CDR3 runs 15 residues. The CDR3 sequence is CASSWTVASYDEQYF. CDR3 in DNA: TGTGCCAGCAGTTGGACAGTTGCCTCCTATGACGAGCAGTACTTC.

The table lists this clonotype with many counts. The V and J genes are TRBV7-2 and TRBJ2-7, with D unclear. Germline V gene lookup returns CDR1 SGHTA and CDR2 FQGNSA. V was pared by 4 bases and J by 6 bases, with 10 bases between. The CDR3 is made up of 12 amino acids. Written as DNA, the CDR3 is TGTGCCAGCAGCTCCTGGCCCCGCGAGCAGTACTTC. It codes for CASSSWPREQYF. Full variable domain (rest looked up from reference TRBV7-2 and TRBJ2-7): GAGVSQSPSNKVTEKGKDVELRCDPISGHTALYWYRQSLGQGLEFLIYFQGNSAPDKSGLPSDRFSAERTGGSVSTLTIQRTQQEDSAVYLCASSSWPREQYFGPGTRLTVT.

Note on this clonotype: A much larger clone lies one base from this, so it may be a read error. The chain links TRBV4-2 to TRBJ2-5; D gene unclear. The length of the CDR3 is 15 residues. Looked up from germline, CDR1 is LGHNA and CDR2 is YNFKEQ. The V end was cut by 1 base, the J end by 11 bases, with 20 bases between. The CDR3 sequence: CASSQGADFSYGQYF. In nucleotides, the CDR3 is TGTGCCAGCAGCCAAGGGGCAGACTTCTCCTACGGGCAGTACTTC.

The V call is TRBV4-2, the J call TRBJ2-2; D unclear. Germline-derived CDR1 and CDR2 are LGHNA and YNFKEQ. The CDR3 runs 15 residues. Trimming took 7 bases from V and 0 from J, leaving 12 bases between them. The CDR3 DNA follows: TGTGCCAGCAACCAGTCGGGTTCGAACACCGGGGAGCTGTTTTTT. Translated: CASNQSGSNTGELFF.

In the case of this clonotype: A clone one base away is much larger, so this may be a read error. The chain couples TRBV29-1 to TRBJ2-1; D not certain. The J call is uncertain, as TRBJ2-7 better fits the DNA end. The CDR3 has 12 residues. Germline V gene data show CDR1 as SQVTM and CDR2 as ANQGSEA. CDR3 nucleotides: TGCAGCTCCTCGGACCGTTACAATGAGCAGTACTTC. It yields the protein CSSSDRYNEQYF.

This clonotype was recorded a few times. The genes are TRBV5-1 and TRBJ2-5; TRBD2 aligns across 15 bases. The germline gives CDR1 SGHRS, CDR2 YFSETQ. The V segment lost 2 bases and the J segment 4 bases; nucleotides outside the gene matches: 6. This CDR3 comprises 17 residues. CDR3 region: CASSFQRTSGGAETQYF. CDR3 nucleotide sequence: TGCGCCAGCAGCTTTCAGCGGACTAGCGGGGGGGCAGAGACCCAGTACTTC.

This clonotype was counted a few times. The chain combines TRBV29-1 with TRBJ2-1; 10 bases align to TRBD1. CDR3 length: 18 amino acids. CDR1 and CDR2 from the germline V gene are SQVTM and ANQGSEA. V shed 6 bases, J shed 2 bases, and the junction held 16 bases outside the gene matches. The DNA for the CDR3 is TGCAGCGTAGTCCTTTCGATCCTTGGGACAGGGGCCTACAATGAGCAGTTCTTC. Encoded protein: CSVVLSILGTGAYNEQFF.

This clonotype was observed a handful of times. In nucleotides, the CDR3 is TGTGCCAGCAGTGTCTGGCAGGGGGATTACGAGCAGTACTTC. Its protein is CASSVWQGDYEQYF. This rearrangement joins TRBV2 to TRBJ2-7; 7 bases line up with TRBD1. Per germline, CDR1 SNHLY and CDR2 FYNNEI. The CDR3 extends over 14 amino acids. With V trimmed by 4 bases and J by 4 bases, 7 bases remained unmatched.

This chain joins TRBV19 and TRBJ2-5, with TRBD1 as a possible D gene (5 bases). The V end was cut by 6 bases, the J end by 3 bases, with 11 bases between. CDR1 is LNHDA and CDR2 is SQIVND in the germline V gene (reference sequence). This CDR3 is built from 13 residues. The DNA for the CDR3 is TGTGCCAGTAGATACGTAGGGGAAGAGACCCAGTACTTC. Its translation: CASRYVGEETQYF.

The V gene is TRBV4-2, the J gene TRBJ1-5; 9 nucleotides match TRBD1. The germline CDR1 and CDR2 sequences are LGHNA and YNFKEQ. V was clipped by 0 bases and J by 4 bases; unmatched bases: 4. CDR3 length: 16 residues. The CDR3 protein is CASSQEPGQGNQPQHF. DNA for the CDR3: TGTGCCAGCAGCCAAGAGCCGGGACAGGGTAATCAGCCCCAGCATTTT.

The chain joins TRBV4-1 to TRBJ1-1, with D hard to call. This CDR3 is built from 16 residues. V was trimmed by 0 bases and J by 4 bases, leaving 15 bases between them. The germline CDR1 and CDR2 sequences are MGHRA and YSYEKL. The chain's CDR3 is CASSQDRRGSGTEAFF. The CDR3 coding sequence is TGCGCCAGCAGCCAAGATCGCCGAGGGTCGGGCACTGAAGCTTTCTTT.

This clonotype has only a few counts. The chain recombines TRBV7-2 with TRBJ2-3; a possible D gene is TRBD2 (5 bases). V gave up 5 bases and J gave up 1 base, with 13 bases separating them. Looked up from germline, CDR1 is SGHTA and CDR2 is FQGNSA. The CDR3 extends over 15 amino acids. The CDR3 bases are TGTGCCAGCAGCCCGGGGTTTGTAGGCACAGATACGCAGTATTTT. As protein: CASSPGFVGTDTQYF. The full variable domain, completed using reference TRBV7-2 and TRBJ2-3, is GAGVSQSPSNKVTEKGKDVELRCDPISGHTALYWYRQSLGQGLEFLIYFQGNSAPDKSGLPSDRFSAERTGGSVSTLTIQRTQQEDSAVYLCASSPGFVGTDTQYFGPGTRLTVL.

On this clonotype: A much larger clonotype is one base distant, so this may be a read error. The gene calls are TRBV29-1 and TRBJ2-5; tentative D call: TRBD2 (5 bases). The germline V and J ends were trimmed by 4 bases and 1 base, with 10 bases remaining between them. The CDR3 covers 13 residues. Germline V gene lookup returns CDR1 SQVTM and CDR2 ANQGSEA. CDR3 residues: CSVGRQVQETQYF. CDR3 nucleotides: TGCAGCGTTGGGAGGCAGGTCCAAGAGACCCAGTACTTC. Drawing the rest from reference TRBV29-1 and TRBJ2-5, the complete variable domain is SAVISQKPSRDICQRGTSLTIQCQVDSQVTMMFWYRQQPGQSLTLIATANQGSEATYESGFVIDKFPISRPNLTFSTLTVSNMSPEDSSIYLCSVGRQVQETQYFGPGTRLLVL.

V is TRBV10-1 and J is TRBJ2-2, with D perhaps TRBD2 (6 bases). CDR1 and CDR2 (germline): WNHNN, SYGVQD (reference sequence). V lost 8 bases and J lost 7, with 20 bases in between. CDR3 length equals 15 residues. In DNA form, the CDR3 reads TGCGCCAGCGGAGGAGGGGACTCCCGGGGCGGGGAGCTGTTTTTT. Its translation: CASGGGDSRGGELFF.

In this sample, this clonotype turned up a few times. The chain recombines TRBV6-5 with TRBJ1-2; 7 bases line up with TRBD1. Per germline, CDR1 MNHEY and CDR2 SVGAGI. Trimming cost V 2 bases and J 0 bases; bases outside gene matches: 6. CDR3 length equals 16 residues. This CDR3 is CASSYKGQTTNYGYTF. The CDR3 region has the DNA TGTGCCAGCAGTTACAAGGGACAGACTACTAACTATGGCTACACCTTC.

This clonotype was seen only a few times. The chain joins TRBV30 to TRBJ2-7; TRBD2 aligns across 10 bases. V was clipped by 1 base and J by 0 bases; unmatched bases: 9. The CDR3 is 17 amino acids. CDR1 and CDR2 from the germline V gene are GTSNPN and SVGIG (reference sequence). The CDR3 DNA reads as TGTGCCTGGAGTGACGGAGGGACTAGCGACACCTCCTACGAGCAGTACTTC. It encodes CAWSDGGTSDTSYEQYF.

The chain has TRBV28 and TRBJ1-2; 9 bases agree with TRBD1. The V gene's germline CDR1 is MDHEN and CDR2 SYDVKM. The CDR3 is 15 amino acids. Trimming removed 6 bases from V and 4 bases from J; junction bases left unmatched: 9. The CDR3 protein is CASSLTGGSVYGYTF. The CDR3 DNA follows: TGTGCCAGCAGCCTCACAGGGGGCTCCGTCTATGGCTACACCTTC.

This clonotype has ten or more counts. The rearrangement uses TRBV7-8 and TRBJ2-5; 7 positions match TRBD2. Unmatched junction bases numbered 3, after V lost 4 bases and J lost 4 bases. This CDR3 comprises 13 residues. In germline, CDR1 is SGHVS, CDR2 FQNEAQ. The DNA of the CDR3 is TGTGCCAGCAGCTCCCCTAGCGGAGAGACCCAGTACTTC. It is translated as CASSSPSGETQYF.

J is TRBJ2-1 and V is TRBV12-3 or TRBV12-4; no clear D. This CDR3 is built from 13 residues. The V end was cut by 3 bases, the J end by 5 bases, with 8 bases between. The CDR3 sequence: CASSFISHNEQFF. The CDR3 bases are TGTGCCAGCAGTTTCATATCACACAATGAGCAGTTCTTC.